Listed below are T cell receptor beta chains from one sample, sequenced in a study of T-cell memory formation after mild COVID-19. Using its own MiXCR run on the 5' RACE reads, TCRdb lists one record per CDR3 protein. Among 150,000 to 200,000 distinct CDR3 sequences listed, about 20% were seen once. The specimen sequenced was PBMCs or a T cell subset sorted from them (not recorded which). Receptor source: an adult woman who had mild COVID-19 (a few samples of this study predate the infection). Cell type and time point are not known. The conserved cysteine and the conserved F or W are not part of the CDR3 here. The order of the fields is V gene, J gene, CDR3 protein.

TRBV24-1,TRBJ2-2,ATSEIAGAHGELF
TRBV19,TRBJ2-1,ASGSGGNEQF
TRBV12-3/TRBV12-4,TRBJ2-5,ASRGETQY
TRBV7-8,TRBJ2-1,ASSLDGSRYNEQF
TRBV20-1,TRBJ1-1,SAYDRGLNTEAF
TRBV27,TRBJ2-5,ASRHREETQY
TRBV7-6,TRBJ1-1,ASSLVPGEDTEAF
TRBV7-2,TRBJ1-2,ASSFYRGPNYGYT
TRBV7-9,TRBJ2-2,ASSYDRGQPGELF
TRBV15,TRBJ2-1,ATSREVGGYNEQF
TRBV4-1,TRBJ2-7,ASSQIPGQEPYEQY
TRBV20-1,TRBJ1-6,SARGDRGFSYNSPLH
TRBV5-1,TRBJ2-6,ASSLGASGANVLT
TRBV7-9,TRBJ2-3,ASSLVPSTDTQY
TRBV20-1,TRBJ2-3,SAGPTRDTQY
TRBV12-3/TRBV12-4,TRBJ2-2,ASSSPGTASGELF
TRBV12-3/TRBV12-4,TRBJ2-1,ASSFLDNEQF
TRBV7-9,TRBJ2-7,ASRPATYEQY
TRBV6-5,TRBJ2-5,ASSSGQGWQETQY
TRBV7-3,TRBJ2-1,ASSLTSGGRADNEQF
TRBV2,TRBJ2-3,ASRKTSLRGAQY
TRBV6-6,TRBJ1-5,ASSPGGGQGQPQH
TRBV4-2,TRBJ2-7,ASSQGGPGQY
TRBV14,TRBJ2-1,ASSQDNLGGAYNEQF
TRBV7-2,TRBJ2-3,ASTPLRTSGVTDTQY
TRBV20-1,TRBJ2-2,SARGRANTGELF
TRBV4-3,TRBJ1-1,ASSPRPGQMNTEAF
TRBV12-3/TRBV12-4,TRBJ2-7,ASSYVSQGHEQY
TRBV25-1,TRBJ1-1,ASKRGFTEAF
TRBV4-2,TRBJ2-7,ASSQESSILGSYEQY
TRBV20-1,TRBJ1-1,SARKSRGQGEAF
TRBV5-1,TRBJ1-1,ASSLDGIPNTGAF
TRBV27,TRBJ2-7,ASSRGIAYEQY
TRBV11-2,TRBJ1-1,ASSPTQVGYNTEAF
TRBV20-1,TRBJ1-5,SAPDRDGGNQPQH
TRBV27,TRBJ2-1,ASSSPLRQGESEQF
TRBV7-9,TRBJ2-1,ASSLVSRNEQF
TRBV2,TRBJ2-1,AYLLGSGSYNEQF
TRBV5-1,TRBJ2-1,ASSADRKRNEQF
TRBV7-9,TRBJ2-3,ASSLRDRVVDTQY
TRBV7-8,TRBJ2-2,ASSLDRGNTGELF
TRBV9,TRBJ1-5,ASSVQGNQPQH
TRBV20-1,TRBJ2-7,SASPRGRGSYEQY
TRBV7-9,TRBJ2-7,ASSPLRAADEQY